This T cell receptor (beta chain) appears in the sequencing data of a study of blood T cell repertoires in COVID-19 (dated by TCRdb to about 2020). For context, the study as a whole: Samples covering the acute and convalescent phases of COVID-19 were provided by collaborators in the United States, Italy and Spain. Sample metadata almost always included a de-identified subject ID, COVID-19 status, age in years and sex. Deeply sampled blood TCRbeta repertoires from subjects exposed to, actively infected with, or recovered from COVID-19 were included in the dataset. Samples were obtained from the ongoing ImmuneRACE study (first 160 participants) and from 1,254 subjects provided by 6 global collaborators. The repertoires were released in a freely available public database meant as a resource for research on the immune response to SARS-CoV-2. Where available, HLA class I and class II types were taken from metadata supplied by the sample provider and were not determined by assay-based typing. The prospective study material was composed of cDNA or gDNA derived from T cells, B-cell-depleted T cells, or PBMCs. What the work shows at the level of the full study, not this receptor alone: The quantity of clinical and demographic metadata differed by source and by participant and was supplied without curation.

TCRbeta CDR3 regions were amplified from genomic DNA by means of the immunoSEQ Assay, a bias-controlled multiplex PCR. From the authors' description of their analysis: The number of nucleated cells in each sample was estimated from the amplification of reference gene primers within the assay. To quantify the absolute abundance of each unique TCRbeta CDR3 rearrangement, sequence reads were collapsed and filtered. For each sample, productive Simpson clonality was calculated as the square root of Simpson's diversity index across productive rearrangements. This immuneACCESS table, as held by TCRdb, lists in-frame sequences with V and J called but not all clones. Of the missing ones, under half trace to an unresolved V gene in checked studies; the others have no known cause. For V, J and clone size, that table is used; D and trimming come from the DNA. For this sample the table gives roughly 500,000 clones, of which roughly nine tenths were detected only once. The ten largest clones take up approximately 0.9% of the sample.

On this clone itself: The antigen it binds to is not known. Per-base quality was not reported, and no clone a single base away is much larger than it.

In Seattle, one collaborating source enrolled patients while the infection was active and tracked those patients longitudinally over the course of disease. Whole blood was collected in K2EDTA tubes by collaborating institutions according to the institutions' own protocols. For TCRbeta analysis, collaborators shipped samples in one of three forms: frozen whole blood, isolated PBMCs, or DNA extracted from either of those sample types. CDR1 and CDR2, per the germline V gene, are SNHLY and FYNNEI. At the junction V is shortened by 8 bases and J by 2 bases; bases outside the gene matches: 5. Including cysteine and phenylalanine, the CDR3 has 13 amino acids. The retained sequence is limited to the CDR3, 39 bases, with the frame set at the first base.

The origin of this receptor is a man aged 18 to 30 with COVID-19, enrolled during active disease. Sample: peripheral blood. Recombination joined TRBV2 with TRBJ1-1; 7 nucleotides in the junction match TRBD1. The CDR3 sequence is CASYGTANTEAFF. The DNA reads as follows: TGTGCCAGCTATGGGACAGCCAACACTGAAGCTTTCTTT.